The sequence of this TCR beta chain was determined in a study of response to subunit inactivated influenza vaccine. The CDR3 extends over 16 amino acids. V gave up 3 bases and J gave up 0 bases; unmatched junction bases: 8. CDR1 is DFQATT, CDR2 SNEGSKA, per germline (reference sequence). TCRdb re-derived calls from the RT-PCR reads in MiXCR, one entry per CDR3 protein. Found here are approximately 730,000 distinct CDR3 sequences, roughly 14% of them singletons; the top ten hold around 6.5%. There are a few counts of this clonotype. Its antigen is undetermined. The study, taken as a whole, reports: Each seasonal influenza vaccination, the authors suggested, recruits few new T cells.

This sequence was found in a man aged 45 to 65 who received an inactivated influenza vaccine. This specimen consisted of PBMCs from blood, obtained 14 to 15 days before vaccination. This sequence joins TRBV20-1 and TRBJ2-1, with 7 bases matching TRBD2. For the CDR3, the DNA is TGCAGTGCTAGTCAAGTCGGGAGGAGCTCCTACAATGAGCAGTTCTTC. As protein: CSASQVGRSSYNEQFF.